This T cell receptor (beta chain) comes out of a study of blood T cells in healthy people across ages. Study observations and caveats: Long-lived donors had more naive CD4+ cells and higher diversity than aged donors.

A word on this clonotype: The antigen remains unidentified.

A second PCR of 7 to 11 cycles used a sample-barcoded 5' primer and a J-beta primer mix. TCRdb used MiXCR to reprocess the 5' RACE reads, holding one entry per CDR3 protein. The table shows 450,000 to 600,000 distinct CDR3 sequences, with over 25% occurring only once. The CDR3 is made up of 14 amino acids. V was pared by 5 bases and J by 8 bases, with 15 bases between. Per the germline V gene, CDR1 is MNHEY and CDR2 is SVGAGI. This same sample was also taken into another study, of T cells of mothers and their children.

The rearrangement uses TRBV6-5 and TRBJ1-4; a possible D gene is TRBD1 (6 bases). The specimen was blood. The receptor comes from a boy aged 2 to 10 in good health. The CDR3 loop is CASSPEYRDEKLFF. The CDR3 DNA is TGTGCCAGCAGTCCCGAATACAGGGACGAAAAACTGTTTTTT.